Below are 22 T cell receptor beta chains sequenced from a single sample in a study of blood T cell repertoires in COVID-19. The repertoire was sequenced with immunoSEQ multiplex PCR; TCRdb's copy has only in-frame clones and lacks some. The sample includes around 100,000 clones, over 75% of them seen just once. Sequenced material: peripheral blood. The source is a human donor in a cohort sampled during active COVID-19.

The V gene is TRBV5-1, the J gene TRBJ2-7; D might be TRBD1 (5 bases). V lost 0 bases and J 4 bases, leaving 14 bases between the germline ends. Per the germline V gene, CDR1 is SGHRS and CDR2 is YFSETQ. This CDR3 is built from 15 residues. CDR3 in amino acids: CASSLASGFFYEQYF. In nucleotides, the CDR3 is TGCGCCAGCAGCTTGGCGTCAGGGTTTTTTTACGAGCAGTACTTC. The full variable domain, completed using reference TRBV5-1 and TRBJ2-7, is KAGVTQTPRYLIKTRGQQVTLSCSPISGHRSVSWYQQTPGQGLQFLFEYFSETQRNKGNFPGRFSGRQFSNSRSEMNVSTLELGDSALYLCASSLASGFFYEQYFGPGTRLTVT.

The rearrangement links TRBV5-1 to TRBJ1-1; D might be TRBD1 (5 bases). Germline assignment: CDR1 SGHRS and CDR2 YFSETQ. Trimming pared 4 bases from V and 5 bases from J, leaving 12 bases between. This CDR3 contains 13 residues. The CDR3 nucleotides are TGCGCCAGCAGCGGCCAGGGTGGGACTGAAGCTTTCTTT. This codes for CASSGQGGTEAFF.

In its sample, this clone was seen once. The genes are TRBV6-5 and TRBJ2-3; 13 bases are shared with TRBD2. Germline CDR1 and CDR2: MNHEY and SVGAGI. V dropped 6 bases and J dropped 3; count of bases not matched to a gene: 0. This CDR3 spans 14 amino acids. The CDR3 is CASRLAGGTDTQYF. CDR3 bases: TGTGCCAGCAGACTAGCGGGAGGGACAGATACGCAGTATTTT.

This clone has only a few counts. The rearrangement links TRBV7-2 to TRBJ2-7; D perhaps matches TRBD2 (5 bases). The germline gives CDR1 SGHTA, CDR2 FQGNSA. This CDR3 has 15 amino acids. Trimming took off 5 bases at V and 7 bases at J, with 21 bases between the two ends. The CDR3 bases are TGTGCCAGCAGCAGGACCGGGCCAACACTAGGAGAGCAGTACTTC. It codes for CASSRTGPTLGEQYF.

V usage is TRBV7-2 and J usage is TRBJ2-7, with 7 bases fitting TRBD2. Germline-derived CDR1 and CDR2 are SGHTA and FQGNSA. With 2 bases clipped from V and 0 bases from J, the junction kept 4 bases outside the gene matches. The CDR3 totals 15 residues. DNA for the CDR3: TGTGCCAGCAGCTTAACTGCTAGCGGCTCCTACGAGCAGTACTTC. Amino acids: CASSLTASGSYEQYF.

This rearrangement joins TRBV6-5 to TRBJ1-2, with D maybe TRBD1 (6 bases). Germline lookup yields CDR1 MNHEY and CDR2 SVGAGI. CDR3 length: 11 amino acids. Trimming left V 4 bases short and J 8 bases short, with 8 bases between. The CDR3 is CASSSGVGYTF. CDR3 DNA: TGTGCCAGCAGTTCAGGGGTAGGCTACACCTTC.

This sequence joins TRBV10-1 and TRBJ2-3, with 12 bases fitting TRBD2. Germline V gene lookup returns CDR1 WNHNN and CDR2 SYGVQD (reference sequence). The CDR3 consists of 16 residues. Unmatched junction bases numbered 6, after V lost 5 bases and J lost 3 bases. The CDR3 DNA follows: TGCGCCAGCAGTTCGACTAGCGGGAGTGGTACAGATACGCAGTATTTT. Amino acids: CASSSTSGSGTDTQYF.

The chain employs TRBV27 and TRBJ1-4, with D possibly TRBD1 on 6 matching bases. Trimming removed 6 bases from V and 7 bases from J, with 12 bases in between. The germline V gene has CDR1 MNHEY and CDR2 SMNVEV (reference sequence). CDR3 size: 13 residues. The CDR3 reads CASRPLQGEKLFF. The CDR3 DNA is TGTGCCAGCAGACCCTTACAGGGTGAAAAACTGTTTTTT.

The genes are TRBV7-2 and TRBJ2-1; 9 bases are shared with TRBD2. From germline, CDR1 is SGHTA and CDR2 FQGNSA. V lost 7 bases and J lost 3; bases outside the gene matches: 7. The CDR3 is 15 amino acids. The CDR3 nucleotides are TGTGCCAGCACCCTGACTAGCGGTCTCTACAATGAGCAGTTCTTC. This sequence encodes CASTLTSGLYNEQFF.

The CDR3 here is CASSPGLAGGQETQYF. The CDR3 region has the DNA TGTGCCAGCAGCCCGGGACTAGCGGGAGGACAAGAGACCCAGTACTTC. The gene calls are TRBV11-3 and TRBJ2-5; 15 bases fit TRBD2. With V trimmed by 5 bases and J by 2 bases, 3 bases remained unmatched. The CDR3 spans 16 residues. Germline-derived CDR1 and CDR2 are SGHNT and YENEEA. Variable domain in full (rest from reference TRBV11-3 and TRBJ2-5): EAGVVQSPRYKIIEKKQPVAFWCNPISGHNTLYWYLQNLGQGPELLIRYENEEAVDDSQLPKDRFSAERLKGVDSTLKIQPAELGDSAVYLCASSPGLAGGQETQYFGPGTRLLVL.

The J gene is TRBJ1-4, the V gene TRBV23-1, with no clear D. TRBV23-1 is given ORF status, its function remaining uncertain. The ends were cut back, 4 bases at V and 5 bases at J, with 17 bases in the middle. This CDR3 region has 16 residues. CDR3 amino acids: CASSPNEGSQNEKLFF. As DNA, the CDR3 is TGCGCCAGCAGTCCTAACGAGGGCAGCCAGAATGAAAAACTGTTTTTT.

The chain has TRBV4-1 and TRBJ2-7; 14 bases match TRBD2. The CDR3 length is 15 residues. V was clipped by 1 base and J by 4 bases; unmatched bases: 0. Germline CDR1 is MGHRA and CDR2 is YSYEKL. In DNA, the CDR3 is TGCGCCAGCAGCCAAGGACTAGCGGGAGGGTACGAGCAGTACTTC. Its translation: CASSQGLAGGYEQYF.

This chain links TRBV11-2 with TRBJ2-1; 8 nucleotides line up with TRBD1. Looked up from germline, CDR1 is SGHAT and CDR2 is FQNNGV. V lost 5 bases to trimming and J lost 3 bases; unmatched junction nucleotides: 9. This CDR3 region has 16 residues. CDR3 in amino acids: CASSADRGGNYNEQFF. The CDR3 nucleotides are TGTGCCAGCAGCGCCGACAGGGGCGGGAACTACAATGAGCAGTTCTTC. The full variable domain, with the rest looked up from reference TRBV11-2 and TRBJ2-1, is EAGVAQSPRYKIIEKRQSVAFWCNPISGHATLYWYQQILGQGPKLLIQFQNNGVVDDSQLPKDRFSAERLKGVDSTLKIQPAKLEDSAVYLCASSADRGGNYNEQFFGPGTRLTVL.

The chain recombines TRBV3-1 (or the pseudogene TRBV3-2) with TRBJ2-7, with 8 bases lining up with TRBD2. Trimming removed 4 bases from V and 6 bases from J; junction bases left unmatched: 8. CDR1 LGHDT and CDR2 YNNKEL come from the germline V gene (reference sequence). The CDR3 totals 14 residues. The CDR3 DNA reads TGTGCCAGCAGCCCACCGGGACTAGTTTCCGAGCAGTACTTC. Protein product: CASSPPGLVSEQYF.

This clone has more than one count but fewer than ten. The chain is built from TRBV5-4 and TRBJ1-1, with no clear D. V lost 0 bases and J lost 1, with 7 bases in between. The length of the CDR3 is 14 residues. The germline CDR1 and CDR2 sequences are SGHNT and YYREEE (reference sequence). CDR3 nucleotides: TGTGCCAGCAGCTTGGACGGAGCGAACACTGAAGCTTTCTTT. It specifies CASSLDGANTEAFF.

The chain combines TRBV19 with TRBJ1-2; 8 bases map to TRBD1. V shed 7 bases, J shed 0 bases, and the junction held 4 bases outside the gene matches. The germline CDR1 and CDR2 sequences are LNHDA and SQIVND (reference sequence). The CDR3 covers 14 residues. DNA of the CDR3: TGTGCCAGTACCCGGACAGGGACTAACTATGGCTACACCTTC. Protein product: CASTRTGTNYGYTF.

This clone was detected a few times. The chain combines TRBV3-1 (or the pseudogene TRBV3-2) with TRBJ2-1; a possible D gene is TRBD2 (6 bases). CDR1 and CDR2 from the germline V gene are LGHDT and YNNKEL (reference sequence). The germline V and J ends were trimmed by 6 bases and 9 bases, with 15 bases remaining between them. The CDR3 contains 13 residues. This chain's CDR3 is CASRQTLASEQFF. The CDR3 region has the DNA TGTGCCAGCAGACAGACTCTAGCGTCTGAGCAGTTCTTC.

The chain recombines TRBV19 with TRBJ2-2, with 10 positions matching TRBD1. Trimming cost V 5 bases and J 5 bases; bases outside gene matches: 2. The CDR3 is made up of 14 amino acids. Germline V gene lookup returns CDR1 LNHDA and CDR2 SQIVND (reference sequence). In DNA, the CDR3 is TGTGCCAGTAGTTTGGACAGGGGGACCGGGGAGCTGTTTTTT. Translated: CASSLDRGTGELFF.

The chain employs TRBV5-4 and TRBJ2-3; 13 bases match TRBD2. Trimming removed 5 bases from V and 2 bases from J; junction bases left unmatched: 5. Germline values: CDR1 SGHNT, CDR2 YYREEE (reference sequence). The CDR3 runs 16 residues. DNA of the CDR3: TGTGCCAGCAGACCTGGACTAGCGGGGGACACAGATACGCAGTATTTT. Its translation: CASRPGLAGDTDTQYF.

The chain recombines TRBV6-6 with TRBJ2-3; 8 bases align to TRBD1. Germline assignment: CDR1 MNHNY and CDR2 SVGAGI (reference sequence). This CDR3 is 14 amino acids long. V dropped 7 bases and J dropped 4; count of bases not matched to a gene: 7. The CDR3 region is CASKDRAEADTQYF. The CDR3 region has the DNA TGTGCCAGCAAGGACAGGGCCGAGGCAGATACGCAGTATTTT.

The genes are TRBV5-4 and TRBJ2-2; the D is unclear. Germline V CDR1 and CDR2: SGHNT, YYREEE (reference sequence). The CDR3 spans 13 residues. V gave up 0 bases and J gave up 5 bases, with 5 bases separating them. The CDR3 nucleotides are TGTGCCAGCAGCTTGGATCCAACCGGGGAGCTGTTTTTT. Amino acid sequence: CASSLDPTGELFF.

The gene calls are TRBV5-4 and TRBJ1-2, with TRBD1 matching 8 bases. Germline CDR1 is SGHNT and CDR2 is YYREEE (reference sequence). This CDR3 comprises 14 residues. The trim removed 3 bases at V and 4 bases at J, leaving 5 bases unmatched. The CDR3 is CASSSRGQGYGYTF. CDR3 sequence (DNA): TGTGCCAGCAGCTCCAGGGGGCAGGGCTATGGCTACACCTTC.